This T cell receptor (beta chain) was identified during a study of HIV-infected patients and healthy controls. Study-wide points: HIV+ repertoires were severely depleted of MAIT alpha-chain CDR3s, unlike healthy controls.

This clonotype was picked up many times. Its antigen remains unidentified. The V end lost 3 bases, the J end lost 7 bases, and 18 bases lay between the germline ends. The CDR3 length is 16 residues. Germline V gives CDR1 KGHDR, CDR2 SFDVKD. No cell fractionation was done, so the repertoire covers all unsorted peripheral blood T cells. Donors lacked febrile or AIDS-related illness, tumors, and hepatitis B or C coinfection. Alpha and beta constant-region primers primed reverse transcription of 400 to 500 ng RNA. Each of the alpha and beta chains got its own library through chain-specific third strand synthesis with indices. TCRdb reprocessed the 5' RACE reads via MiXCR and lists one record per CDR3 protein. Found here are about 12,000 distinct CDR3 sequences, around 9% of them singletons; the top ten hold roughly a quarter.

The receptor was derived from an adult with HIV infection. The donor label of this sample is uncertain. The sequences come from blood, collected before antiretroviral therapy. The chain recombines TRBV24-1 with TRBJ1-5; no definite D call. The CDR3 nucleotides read TGTGCCACCAGTGATCCCGACCAGGAGAATGGACAGCCCCAGCATTTT. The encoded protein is CATSDPDQENGQPQHF.